The T cell receptor (beta chain) under discussion was sequenced for a study of cytomegalovirus exposure and HLA in healthy donors. Concerning this clone: Antigen: not known.

The study's findings and limits: In a later analysis, a genetic analysis reported fewer productive-TCR N-insertions in an Asian-associated ancestry cluster than the cohort average. The study recorded more than 150 TCR beta chains that were cytomegalovirus-associated. There were some public TCRs occurring in many donors, but most TCR sequences were rare.

Trimming cost V 2 bases and J 3 bases, with 11 bases left between them. This CDR3 is built from 15 residues. Per germline, CDR1 SGHNT and CDR2 YYREEE (reference sequence). PCR primers comprised 60 Vbeta and 13 Jbeta primers. Profiling relied on immunoSEQ multiplex PCR, and the TCRdb table lists in-frame clones only, not all of them. The table records approximately 190,000 clones, about three quarters of them present only once. This rearrangement joins TRBV5-4 to TRBJ2-2, with D maybe TRBD2 (6 bases). This clonotype was obtained from a woman in her 30s in good health and CMV-seropositive. Sequencing was performed on PBMCs. The CDR3 region is CASSLSRGYTGELFF. Written as DNA, the CDR3 is TGTGCCAGCAGCTTAAGCCGGGGGTACACCGGGGAGCTGTTTTTT.